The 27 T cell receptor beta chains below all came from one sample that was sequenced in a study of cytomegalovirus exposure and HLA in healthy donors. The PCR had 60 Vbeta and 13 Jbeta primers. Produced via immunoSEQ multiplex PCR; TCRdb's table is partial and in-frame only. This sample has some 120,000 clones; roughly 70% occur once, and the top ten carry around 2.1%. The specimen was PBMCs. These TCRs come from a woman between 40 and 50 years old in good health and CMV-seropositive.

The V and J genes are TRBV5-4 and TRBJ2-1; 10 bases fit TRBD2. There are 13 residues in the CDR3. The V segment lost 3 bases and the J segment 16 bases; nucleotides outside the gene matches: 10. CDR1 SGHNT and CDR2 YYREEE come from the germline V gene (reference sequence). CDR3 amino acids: CASSSQSGGAQFF. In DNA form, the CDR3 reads TGTGCCAGCAGCTCACAAAGCGGGGGGGCCCAATTCTTC. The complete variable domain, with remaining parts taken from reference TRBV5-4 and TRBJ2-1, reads ETGVTQSPTHLIKTRGQQVTLRCSSQSGHNTVSWYQQALGQGPQFIFQYYREEENGRGNFPPRFSGLQFPNYSSELNVNALELDDSALYLCASSSQSGGAQFFGPGTRLTVL.

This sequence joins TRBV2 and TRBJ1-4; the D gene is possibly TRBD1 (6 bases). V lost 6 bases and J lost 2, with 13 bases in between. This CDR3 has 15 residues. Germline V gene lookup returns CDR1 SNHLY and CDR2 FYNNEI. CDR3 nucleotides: TGTGCCAGCAGCAAAGACAGGCCCACTAATGAAAAACTGTTTTTT. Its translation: CASSKDRPTNEKLFF.

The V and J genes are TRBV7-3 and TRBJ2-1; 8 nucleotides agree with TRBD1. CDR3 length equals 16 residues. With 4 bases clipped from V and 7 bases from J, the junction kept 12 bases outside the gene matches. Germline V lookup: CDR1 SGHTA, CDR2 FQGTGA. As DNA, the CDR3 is TGTGCCAGCAGCTCGTACAGGGGGTCGGGCCTTAATGAGCAGTTCTTC. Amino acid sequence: CASSSYRGSGLNEQFF.

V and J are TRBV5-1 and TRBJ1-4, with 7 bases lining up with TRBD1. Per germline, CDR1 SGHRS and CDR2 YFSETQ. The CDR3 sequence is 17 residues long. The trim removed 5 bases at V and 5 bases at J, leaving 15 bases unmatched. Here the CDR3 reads CASRQGNFPMVNEKLFF. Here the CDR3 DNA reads TGCGCCAGCAGACAGGGGAATTTTCCGATGGTGAATGAAAAACTGTTTTTT.

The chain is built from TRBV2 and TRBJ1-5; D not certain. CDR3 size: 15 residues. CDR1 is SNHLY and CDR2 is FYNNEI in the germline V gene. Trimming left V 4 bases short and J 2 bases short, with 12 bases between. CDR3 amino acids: CASSGEGRGNQPQHF. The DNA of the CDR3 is TGTGCCAGCAGTGGCGAAGGGCGGGGCAATCAGCCCCAGCATTTT.

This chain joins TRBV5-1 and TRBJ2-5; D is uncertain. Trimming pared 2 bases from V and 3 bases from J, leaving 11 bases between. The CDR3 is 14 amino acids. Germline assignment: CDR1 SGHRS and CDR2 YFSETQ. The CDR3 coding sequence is TGCGCCAGCAGCTTATACACCAACAAAGAGACCCAGTACTTC. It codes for CASSLYTNKETQYF. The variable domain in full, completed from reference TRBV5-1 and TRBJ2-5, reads KAGVTQTPRYLIKTRGQQVTLSCSPISGHRSVSWYQQTPGQGLQFLFEYFSETQRNKGNFPGRFSGRQFSNSRSEMNVSTLELGDSALYLCASSLYTNKETQYFGPGTRLLVL.

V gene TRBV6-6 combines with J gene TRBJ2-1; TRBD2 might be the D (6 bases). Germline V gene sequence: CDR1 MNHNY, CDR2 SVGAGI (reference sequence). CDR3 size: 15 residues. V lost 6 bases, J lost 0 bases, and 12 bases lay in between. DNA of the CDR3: TGTGCCAGCAGGGTTAGCGGAAGCTCCTACAATGAGCAGTTCTTC. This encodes CASRVSGSSYNEQFF.

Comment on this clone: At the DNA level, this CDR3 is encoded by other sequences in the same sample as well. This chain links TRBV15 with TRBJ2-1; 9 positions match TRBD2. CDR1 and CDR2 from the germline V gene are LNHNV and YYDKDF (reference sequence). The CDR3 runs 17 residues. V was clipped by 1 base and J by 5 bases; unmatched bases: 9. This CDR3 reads CATSRGRLAGANNEQFF. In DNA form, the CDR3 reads TGTGCCACCAGCAGAGGAAGATTAGCGGGGGCAAACAATGAGCAGTTCTTC.

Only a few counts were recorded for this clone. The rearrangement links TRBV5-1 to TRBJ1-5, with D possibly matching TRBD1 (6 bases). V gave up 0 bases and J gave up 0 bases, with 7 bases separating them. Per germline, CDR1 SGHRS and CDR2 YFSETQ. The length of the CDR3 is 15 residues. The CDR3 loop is CASSLGDNSNQPQHF. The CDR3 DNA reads TGCGCCAGCAGCTTGGGGGACAATAGCAATCAGCCCCAGCATTTT. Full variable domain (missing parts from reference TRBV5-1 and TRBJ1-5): KAGVTQTPRYLIKTRGQQVTLSCSPISGHRSVSWYQQTPGQGLQFLFEYFSETQRNKGNFPGRFSGRQFSNSRSEMNVSTLELGDSALYLCASSLGDNSNQPQHFGDGTRLSIL.

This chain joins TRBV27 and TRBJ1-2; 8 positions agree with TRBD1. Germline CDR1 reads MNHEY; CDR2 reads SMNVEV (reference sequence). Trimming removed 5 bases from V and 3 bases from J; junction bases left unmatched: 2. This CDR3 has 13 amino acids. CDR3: CASSRQGYYGYTF. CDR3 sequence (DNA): TGTGCCAGCAGTCGACAGGGGTACTATGGCTACACCTTC.

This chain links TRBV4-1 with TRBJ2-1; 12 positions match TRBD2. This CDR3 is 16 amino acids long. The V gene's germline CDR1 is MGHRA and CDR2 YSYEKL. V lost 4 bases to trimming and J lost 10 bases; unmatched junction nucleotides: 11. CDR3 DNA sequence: TGCGCCAGCAGCCCCTCTAGCGGGAGGGCCGAGCGCGAGCAGTTCTTC. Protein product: CASSPSSGRAEREQFF.

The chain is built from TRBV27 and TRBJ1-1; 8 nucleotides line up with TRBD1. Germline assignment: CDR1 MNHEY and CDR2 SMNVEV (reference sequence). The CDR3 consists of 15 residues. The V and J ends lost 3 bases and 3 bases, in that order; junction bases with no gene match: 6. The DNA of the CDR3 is TGTGCCAGCAGTTTCGAGGACAGGGTTCACACTGAAGCTTTCTTT. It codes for CASSFEDRVHTEAFF.

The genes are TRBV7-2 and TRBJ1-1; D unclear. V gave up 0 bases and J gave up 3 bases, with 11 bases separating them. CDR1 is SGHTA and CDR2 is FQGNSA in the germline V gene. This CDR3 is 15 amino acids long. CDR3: CASSLARKVDTEAFF. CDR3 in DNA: TGTGCCAGCAGCTTAGCGCGGAAAGTGGACACTGAAGCTTTCTTT.

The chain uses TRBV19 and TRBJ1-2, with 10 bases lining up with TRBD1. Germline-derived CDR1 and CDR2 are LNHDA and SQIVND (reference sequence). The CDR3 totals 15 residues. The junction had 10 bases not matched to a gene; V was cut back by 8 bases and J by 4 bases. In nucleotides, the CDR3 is TGTGCCAGTCAGAGGGACAGGGGTTCGAGCTATGGCTACACCTTC. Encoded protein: CASQRDRGSSYGYTF.

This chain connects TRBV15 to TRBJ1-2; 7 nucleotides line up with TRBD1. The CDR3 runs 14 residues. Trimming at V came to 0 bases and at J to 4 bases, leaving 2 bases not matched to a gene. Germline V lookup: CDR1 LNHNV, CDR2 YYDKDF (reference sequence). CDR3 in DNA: TGTGCCACCAGCAGAGAAACAGGGGCCTATGGCTACACCTTC. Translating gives CATSRETGAYGYTF. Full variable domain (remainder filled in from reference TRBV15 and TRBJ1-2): DAMVIQNPRYQVTQFGKPVTLSCSQTLNHNVMYWYQQKSSQAPKLLFHYYDKDFNNEADTPDNFQSRRPNTSFCFLDIRSPGLGDTAMYLCATSRETGAYGYTFGSGTRLTVV.

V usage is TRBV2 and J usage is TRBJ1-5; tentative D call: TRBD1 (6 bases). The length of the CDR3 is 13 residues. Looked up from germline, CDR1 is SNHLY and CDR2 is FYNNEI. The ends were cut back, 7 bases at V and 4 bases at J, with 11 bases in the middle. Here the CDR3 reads CASKGGANQPQHF. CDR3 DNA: TGTGCCAGCAAAGGGGGAGCGAATCAGCCCCAGCATTTT. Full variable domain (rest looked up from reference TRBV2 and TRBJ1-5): EPEVTQTPSHQVTQMGQEVILRCVPISNHLYFYWYRQILGQKVEFLVSFYNNEISEKSEIFDDQFSVERPDGSNFTLKIRSTKLEDSAMYFCASKGGANQPQHFGDGTRLSIL.

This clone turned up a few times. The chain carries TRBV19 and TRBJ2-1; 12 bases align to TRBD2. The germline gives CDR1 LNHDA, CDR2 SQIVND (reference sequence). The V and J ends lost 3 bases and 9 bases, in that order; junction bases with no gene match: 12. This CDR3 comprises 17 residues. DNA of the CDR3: TGTGCCAGTAGTATTGCCGGGACTAGCGGGCCAGAGGGTGAGCAGTTCTTC. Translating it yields CASSIAGTSGPEGEQFF.

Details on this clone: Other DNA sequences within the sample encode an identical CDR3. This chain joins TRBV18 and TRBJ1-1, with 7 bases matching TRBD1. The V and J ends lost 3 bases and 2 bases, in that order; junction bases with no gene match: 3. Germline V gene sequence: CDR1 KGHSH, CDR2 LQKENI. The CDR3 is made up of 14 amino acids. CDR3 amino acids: CASSPQGVNTEAFF. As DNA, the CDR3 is TGTGCCAGCTCACCGCAGGGGGTAAACACTGAAGCTTTCTTT.

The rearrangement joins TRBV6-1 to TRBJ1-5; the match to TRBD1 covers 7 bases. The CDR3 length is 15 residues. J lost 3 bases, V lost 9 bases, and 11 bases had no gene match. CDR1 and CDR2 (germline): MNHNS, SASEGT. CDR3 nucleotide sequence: TGTGCCAGGGACAGGCCCCCAGGAGACAATCAGCCCCAGCATTTT. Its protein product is CARDRPPGDNQPQHF.

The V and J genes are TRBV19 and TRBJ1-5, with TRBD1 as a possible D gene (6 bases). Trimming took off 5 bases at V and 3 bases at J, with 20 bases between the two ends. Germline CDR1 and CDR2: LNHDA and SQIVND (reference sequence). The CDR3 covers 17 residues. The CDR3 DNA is TGTGCCAGTAGTCAAACCCCATTACAGGGCTACAATCAGCCCCAGCATTTT. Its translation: CASSQTPLQGYNQPQHF.

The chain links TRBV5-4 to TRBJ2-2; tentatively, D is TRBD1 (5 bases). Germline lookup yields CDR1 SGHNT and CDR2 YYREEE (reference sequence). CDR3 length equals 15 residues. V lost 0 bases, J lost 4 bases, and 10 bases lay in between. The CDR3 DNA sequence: TGTGCCAGCAGCTTGGCCAGGGAAAGCACCGGGGAGCTGTTTTTT. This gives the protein CASSLARESTGELFF. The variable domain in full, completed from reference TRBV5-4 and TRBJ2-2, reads ETGVTQSPTHLIKTRGQQVTLRCSSQSGHNTVSWYQQALGQGPQFIFQYYREEENGRGNFPPRFSGLQFPNYSSELNVNALELDDSALYLCASSLARESTGELFFGEGSRLTVL.

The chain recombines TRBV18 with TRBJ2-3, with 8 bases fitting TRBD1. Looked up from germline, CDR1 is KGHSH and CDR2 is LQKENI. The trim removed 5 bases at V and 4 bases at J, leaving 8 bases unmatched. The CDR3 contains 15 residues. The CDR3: CASSGAGGIADTQYF. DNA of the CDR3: TGTGCCAGCTCAGGCGCAGGGGGCATCGCAGATACGCAGTATTTT.

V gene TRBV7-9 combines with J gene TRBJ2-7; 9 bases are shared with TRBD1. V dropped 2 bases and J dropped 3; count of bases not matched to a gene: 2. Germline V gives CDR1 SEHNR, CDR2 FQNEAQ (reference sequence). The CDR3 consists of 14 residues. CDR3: CASSLTTGGYEQYF. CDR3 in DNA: TGTGCCAGCAGCTTAACGACAGGGGGCTACGAGCAGTACTTC.

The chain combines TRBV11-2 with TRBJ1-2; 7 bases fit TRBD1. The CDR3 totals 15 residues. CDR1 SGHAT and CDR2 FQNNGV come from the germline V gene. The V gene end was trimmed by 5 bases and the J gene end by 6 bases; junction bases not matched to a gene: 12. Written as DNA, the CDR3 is TGTGCCAGCAGCCTGGAAAGGAGGGGGCAGGATGGCTACACCTTC. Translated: CASSLERRGQDGYTF.

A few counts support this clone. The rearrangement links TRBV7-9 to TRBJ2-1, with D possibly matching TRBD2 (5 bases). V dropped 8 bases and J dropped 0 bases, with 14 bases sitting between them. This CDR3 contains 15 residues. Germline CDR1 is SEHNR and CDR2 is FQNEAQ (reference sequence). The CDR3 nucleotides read TGTGCCAGCGCCTTGTATGGGAGCTCCTACAATGAGCAGTTCTTC. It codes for CASALYGSSYNEQFF.

CDR3 DNA: TGTGCCAGCAGACGGGGGACCCCAACACCCTATACGCAGTATTTT. Amino acid sequence: CASRRGTPTPYTQYF. V and J are TRBV6-5 and TRBJ2-3, with a possible D match to TRBD2 (6 bases). Germline loops: CDR1 MNHEY, CDR2 SVGAGI. The CDR3 contains 15 residues. Trimming stripped 6 bases from V and 7 bases from J, with 20 bases between.

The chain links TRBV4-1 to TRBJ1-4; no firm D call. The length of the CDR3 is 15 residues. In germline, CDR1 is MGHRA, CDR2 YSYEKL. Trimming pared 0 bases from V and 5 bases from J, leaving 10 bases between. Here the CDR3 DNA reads TGCGCCAGCAGCCAAGATCATGGCAGAAATGAAAAACTGTTTTTT. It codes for CASSQDHGRNEKLFF.